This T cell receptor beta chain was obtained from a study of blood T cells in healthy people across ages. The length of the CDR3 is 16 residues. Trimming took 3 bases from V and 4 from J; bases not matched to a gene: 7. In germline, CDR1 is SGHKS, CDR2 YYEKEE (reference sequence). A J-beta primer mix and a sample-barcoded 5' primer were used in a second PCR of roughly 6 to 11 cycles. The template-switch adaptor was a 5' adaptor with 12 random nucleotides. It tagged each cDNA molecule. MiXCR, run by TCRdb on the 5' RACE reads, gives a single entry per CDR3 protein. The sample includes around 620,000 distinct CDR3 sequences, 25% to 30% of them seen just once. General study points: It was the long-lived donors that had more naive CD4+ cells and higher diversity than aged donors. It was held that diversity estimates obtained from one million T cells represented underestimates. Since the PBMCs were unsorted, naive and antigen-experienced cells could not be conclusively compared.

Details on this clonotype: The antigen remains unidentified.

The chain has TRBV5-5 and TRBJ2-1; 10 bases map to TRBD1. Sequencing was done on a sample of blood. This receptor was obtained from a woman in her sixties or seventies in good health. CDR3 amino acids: CASSSRPGQGYNEQFF. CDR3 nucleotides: TGTGCCAGCAGCTCACGACCGGGACAGGGGTACAATGAGCAGTTCTTC.